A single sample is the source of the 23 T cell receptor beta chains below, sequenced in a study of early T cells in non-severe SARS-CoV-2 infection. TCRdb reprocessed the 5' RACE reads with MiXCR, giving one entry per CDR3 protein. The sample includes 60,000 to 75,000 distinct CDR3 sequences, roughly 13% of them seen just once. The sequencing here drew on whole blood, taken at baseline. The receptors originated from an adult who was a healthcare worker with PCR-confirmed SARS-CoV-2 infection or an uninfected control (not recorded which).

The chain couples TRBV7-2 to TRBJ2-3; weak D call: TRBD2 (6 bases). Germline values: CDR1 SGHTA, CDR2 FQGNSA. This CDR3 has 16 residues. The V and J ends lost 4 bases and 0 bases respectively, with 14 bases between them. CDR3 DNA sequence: TGTGCCAGCAGCTCCCAGCGGGTGAAAAGCACAGATACGCAGTATTTT. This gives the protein CASSSQRVKSTDTQYF. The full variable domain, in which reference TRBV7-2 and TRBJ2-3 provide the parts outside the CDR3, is GAGVSQSPSNKVTEKGKDVELRCDPISGHTALYWYRQSLGQGLEFLIYFQGNSAPDKSGLPSDRFSAERTGGSVSTLTIQRTQQEDSAVYLCASSSQRVKSTDTQYFGPGTRLTVL.

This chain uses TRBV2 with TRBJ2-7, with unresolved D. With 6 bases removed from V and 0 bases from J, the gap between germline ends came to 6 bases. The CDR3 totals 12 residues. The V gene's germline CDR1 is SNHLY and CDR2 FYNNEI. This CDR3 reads CASSRSSYEQYF. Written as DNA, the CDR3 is TGTGCCAGCAGCCGTAGCTCCTACGAGCAGTACTTC.

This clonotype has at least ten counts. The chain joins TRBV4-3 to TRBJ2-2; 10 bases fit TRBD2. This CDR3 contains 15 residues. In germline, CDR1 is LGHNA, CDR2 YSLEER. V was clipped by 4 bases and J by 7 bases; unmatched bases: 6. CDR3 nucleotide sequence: TGCGCCAGCAGCCCTAGCGGGAGATGGGGCGGGGAGCTGTTTTTT. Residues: CASSPSGRWGGELFF.

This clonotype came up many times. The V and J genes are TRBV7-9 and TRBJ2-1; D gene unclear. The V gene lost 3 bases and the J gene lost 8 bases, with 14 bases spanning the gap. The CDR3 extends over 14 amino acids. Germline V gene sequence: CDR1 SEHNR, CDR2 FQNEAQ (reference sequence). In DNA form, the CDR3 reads TGTGCCAGCAGCTTGACCAGGAAGGGCGATGAGCAGTTCTTC. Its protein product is CASSLTRKGDEQFF.

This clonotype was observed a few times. CDR3 sequence reads: CSVEGQGNLYNEQFF. The DNA of the CDR3 is TGCAGCGTTGAGGGACAGGGTAATCTGTACAATGAGCAGTTCTTC. This chain links TRBV29-1 with TRBJ2-1; 9 positions match TRBD1. Germline V CDR1 and CDR2: SQVTM, ANQGSEA. The CDR3 is made up of 15 amino acids. J gave up 4 bases and V 3 bases, and 7 bases lay outside the gene matches.

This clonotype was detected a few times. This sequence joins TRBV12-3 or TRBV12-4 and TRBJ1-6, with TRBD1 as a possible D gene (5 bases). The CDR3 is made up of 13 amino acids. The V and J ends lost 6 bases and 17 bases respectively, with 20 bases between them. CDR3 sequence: CASSSGAFRGVHF. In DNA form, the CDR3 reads TGTGCCAGCAGCTCCGGGGCATTTCGGGGGGTCCACTTT.

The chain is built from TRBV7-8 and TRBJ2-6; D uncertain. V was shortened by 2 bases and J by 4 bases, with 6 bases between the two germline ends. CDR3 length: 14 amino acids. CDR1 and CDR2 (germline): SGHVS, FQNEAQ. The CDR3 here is CASSLSAGANVLTF. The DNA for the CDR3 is TGTGCCAGCAGCTTATCAGCCGGGGCCAACGTCCTGACTTTC.

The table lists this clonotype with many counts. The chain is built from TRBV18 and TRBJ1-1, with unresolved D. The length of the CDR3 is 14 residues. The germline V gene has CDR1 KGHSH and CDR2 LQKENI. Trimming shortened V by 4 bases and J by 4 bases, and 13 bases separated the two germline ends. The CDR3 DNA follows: TGTGCCAGCTCACGTGCAGGAGTGGGCACTGAAGCTTTCTTT. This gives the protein CASSRAGVGTEAFF. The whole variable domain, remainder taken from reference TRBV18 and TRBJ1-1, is NAGVMQNPRHLVRRRGQEARLRCSPMKGHSHVYWYRQLPEEGLKFMVYLQKENIIDESGMPKERFSAEFPKEGPSILRIQQVVRGDSAAYFCASSRAGVGTEAFFGQGTRLTVV.

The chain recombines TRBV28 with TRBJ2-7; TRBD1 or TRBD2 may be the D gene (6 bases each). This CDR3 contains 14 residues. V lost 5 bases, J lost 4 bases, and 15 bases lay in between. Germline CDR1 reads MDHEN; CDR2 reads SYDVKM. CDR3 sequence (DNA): TGTGCCAGCAGTCACGGGGGCCTCCGTTACGAGCAGTACTTC. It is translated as CASSHGGLRYEQYF.

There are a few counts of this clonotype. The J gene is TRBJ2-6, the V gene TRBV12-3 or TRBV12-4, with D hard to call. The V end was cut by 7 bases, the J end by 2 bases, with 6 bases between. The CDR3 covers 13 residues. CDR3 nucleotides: TGTGCCAGCATCAATGCTGGGGCCAACGTCCTGACTTTC. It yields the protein CASINAGANVLTF.

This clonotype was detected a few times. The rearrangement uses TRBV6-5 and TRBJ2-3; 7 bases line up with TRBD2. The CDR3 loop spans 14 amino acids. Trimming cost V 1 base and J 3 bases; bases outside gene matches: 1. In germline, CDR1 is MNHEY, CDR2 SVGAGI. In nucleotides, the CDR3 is TGTGCCAGCAGTTACTTACTAGCGACAGATACGCAGTATTTT. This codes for CASSYLLATDTQYF.

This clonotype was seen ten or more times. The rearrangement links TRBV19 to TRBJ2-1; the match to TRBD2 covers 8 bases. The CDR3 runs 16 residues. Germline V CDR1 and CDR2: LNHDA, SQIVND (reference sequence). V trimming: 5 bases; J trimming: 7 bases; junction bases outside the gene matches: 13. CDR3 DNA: TGTGCCAGTAGTCCTCTGGGGAGCGGGGGTGGTAATGAGCAGTTCTTC. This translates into CASSPLGSGGGNEQFF.

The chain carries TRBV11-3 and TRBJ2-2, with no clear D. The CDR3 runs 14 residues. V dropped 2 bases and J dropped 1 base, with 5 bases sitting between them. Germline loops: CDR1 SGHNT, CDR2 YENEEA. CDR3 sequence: CASSLSMNTGELFF. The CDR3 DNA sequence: TGTGCCAGCAGCTTAAGTATGAACACCGGGGAGCTGTTTTTT.

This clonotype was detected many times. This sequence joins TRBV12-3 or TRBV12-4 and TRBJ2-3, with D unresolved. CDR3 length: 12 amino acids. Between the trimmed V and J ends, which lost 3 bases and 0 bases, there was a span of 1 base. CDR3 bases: TGTGCCAGCAGTTTTAGCACAGATACGCAGTATTTT. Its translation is CASSFSTDTQYF.

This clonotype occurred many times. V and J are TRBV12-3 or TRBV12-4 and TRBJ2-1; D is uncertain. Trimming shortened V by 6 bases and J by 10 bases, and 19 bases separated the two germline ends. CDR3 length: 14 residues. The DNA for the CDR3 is TGTGCCAGCAGCCTTGGACCTGCCGTTAACGAGCAGTTCTTC. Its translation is CASSLGPAVNEQFF.

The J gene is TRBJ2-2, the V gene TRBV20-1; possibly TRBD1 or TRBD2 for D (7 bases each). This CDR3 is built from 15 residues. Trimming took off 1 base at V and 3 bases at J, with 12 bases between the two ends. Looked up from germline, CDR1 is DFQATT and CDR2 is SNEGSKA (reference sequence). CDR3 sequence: CSARGQGGDTGELFF. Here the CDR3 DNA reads TGCAGTGCTAGAGGACAGGGAGGGGACACCGGGGAGCTGTTTTTT.

The CDR3 sequence: CASSLSQREQFF. The DNA for the CDR3 is TGTGCCAGCAGTTTATCGCAGCGAGAGCAGTTCTTC. The genes are TRBV27 and TRBJ2-1; unclear D gene. This CDR3 region has 12 residues. Looked up from germline, CDR1 is MNHEY and CDR2 is SMNVEV (reference sequence). V was trimmed by 0 bases and J by 10 bases, leaving 7 bases between them.

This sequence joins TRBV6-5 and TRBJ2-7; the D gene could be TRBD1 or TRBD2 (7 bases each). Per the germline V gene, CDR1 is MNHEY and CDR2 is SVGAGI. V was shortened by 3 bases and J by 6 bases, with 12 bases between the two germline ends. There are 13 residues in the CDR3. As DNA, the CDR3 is TGTGCCAGCAGTTATCAGGGGGGGGGCGAGCAGTACTTC. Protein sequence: CASSYQGGGEQYF.

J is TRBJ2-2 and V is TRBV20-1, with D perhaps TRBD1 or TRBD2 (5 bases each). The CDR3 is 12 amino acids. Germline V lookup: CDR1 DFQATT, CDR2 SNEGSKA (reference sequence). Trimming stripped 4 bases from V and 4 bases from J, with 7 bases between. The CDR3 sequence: CSATRGTGELFF. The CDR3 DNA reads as TGCAGTGCTACGAGGGGCACCGGGGAGCTGTTTTTT.

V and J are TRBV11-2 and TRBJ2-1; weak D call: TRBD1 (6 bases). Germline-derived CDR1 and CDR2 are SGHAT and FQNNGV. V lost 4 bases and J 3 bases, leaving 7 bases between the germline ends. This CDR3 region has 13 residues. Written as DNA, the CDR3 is TGTGCCAGCAGCTGGACAGACTACAATGAGCAGTTCTTC. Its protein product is CASSWTDYNEQFF.

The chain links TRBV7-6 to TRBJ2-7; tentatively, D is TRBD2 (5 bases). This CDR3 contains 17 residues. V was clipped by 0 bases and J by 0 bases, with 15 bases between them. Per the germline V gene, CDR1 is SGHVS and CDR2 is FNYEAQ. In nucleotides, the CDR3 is TGTGCCAGCAGCTTAGCGGGTGGACTCACGAGCTCCTACGAGCAGTACTTC. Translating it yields CASSLAGGLTSSYEQYF.

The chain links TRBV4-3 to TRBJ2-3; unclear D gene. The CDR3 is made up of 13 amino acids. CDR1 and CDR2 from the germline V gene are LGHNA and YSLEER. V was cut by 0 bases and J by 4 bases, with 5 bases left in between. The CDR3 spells CASSQDPSDTQYF. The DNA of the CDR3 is TGCGCCAGCAGCCAAGATCCATCAGATACGCAGTATTTT.

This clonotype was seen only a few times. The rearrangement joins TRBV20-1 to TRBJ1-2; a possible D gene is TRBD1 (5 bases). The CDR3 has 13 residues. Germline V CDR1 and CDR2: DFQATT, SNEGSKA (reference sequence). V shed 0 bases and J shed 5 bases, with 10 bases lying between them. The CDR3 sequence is CSARDRTIYGYTF. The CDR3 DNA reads TGCAGTGCTAGAGACCGGACAATTTATGGCTACACCTTC.